This record looks at one T cell receptor (beta chain) sequence and its context. Its antigen remains unknown. A junction end diverges from the germline sequence, so it may reflect a read error. The library came from three nested PCR rounds adapted from ARM-PCR protocols. Using its own MiXCR run on the multiplex PCR reads, TCRdb lists one record per CDR3 protein. This sample carries about 98,000 distinct CDR3 sequences, 80% of them seen once, and the ten largest clones take less than 40%. These data come from a study of tumor and adjacent non-tumor tissue in lung cancer. Study context: Samples averaged about 3.8 million productive TCRbeta reads each.

Findings and caveats of the study: Shorter survival was associated with higher TCR diversity in tumors. Tumor tissue had significantly higher TCR diversity than normal lung. Top 100 clones took a larger repertoire share in normal lung.

No cell sorting was done before RNA was extracted from the tissue. The normal lung tissue was taken more than 3 cm from the tumor edge. This CDR3 contains 12 residues. V gene TRBV12-3 or TRBV12-4 combines with J gene TRBJ2-1; D is ambiguous. The sample was distant non-tumor lung tissue. The receptor's source is a man between 60 and 75 years old with small cell lung cancer. This CDR3 reads CTSNYTVVEQFF. For the CDR3, the DNA is TGTACCAGCAATTACACGGTTGTAGAGCAGTTCTTC.